These T cell receptor beta chains were read from a single sample in a study of beta chain features in type 1 diabetes. Here immunoSEQ multiplex PCR was the method, and the copy in TCRdb shows in-frame clones only, minus some. The data contain 600,000 to 650,000 clones, roughly 15% of them singletons. Sequenced: naive CD4+ T cells from blood. These receptors were taken from a man in his late teens or twenties in good health. The CDR3 runs from the conserved cysteine through the conserved F or W. The D gene is left open where the match is weak. A row's size may be missing; if present it is once, few, many or a size class.

TRBV19,TRBJ1-4,.,.,TGTGCCAGTAGTCGCGCAACTAATGAAAAACTGTTTTTT,CASSRATNEKLFF
TRBV4-3,TRBJ1-1,.,.,TGCGCCAGCAGCCAAGACGGGGGCCATGAAGCTTTCTTT,CASSQDGGHEAFF
TRBV7-9,TRBJ1-1,many,.,TGTGCCAGCAGCTGGCAGGACGGTGATAAGACTGAAGCTTTCTTT,CASSWQDGDKTEAFF
TRBV18,TRBJ1-2,.,.,TGTGCCAGCTCCCCCTTTCGGTGGGGGGCTGATGGCTACACCTTC,CASSPFRWGADGYTF
TRBV4-3,TRBJ2-5,few,TRBD1,TGCGCCAGCAGCCAAGACGGGACAGGGGGCAAAGAGACCCAGTACTTC,CASSQDGTGGKETQYF
TRBV7-2,TRBJ2-2,few,.,TGTGCCAGCACCAAAGGAGGTAGCGCCTTCACCGGGGAGCTGTTTTTT,CASTKGGSAFTGELFF
TRBV20-1,TRBJ2-7,.,TRBD2,TGCAGCCCGCGGGGGGGTTACGAGCAGTACTTC,CSPRGGYEQYF
TRBV18,TRBJ1-1,few,.,TGTGCCAGCTCAAGCGAGGGGGTCACTGAAGCTTTCTTT,CASSSEGVTEAFF
TRBV4-3,TRBJ2-5,.,TRBD2,TGCGCCAGCAGCCAAGGAAGGTTGGGACTAGCGGGGGGAGGAGAGACCCAGTACTTC,CASSQGRLGLAGGGETQYF
TRBV5-4,TRBJ1-2,few,.,TGTGCCAGCAGCTTGGCTACGGGAGGGAGTGACACCTTC,CASSLATGGSDTF
TRBV7-9,TRBJ1-1,.,.,TGTGCCAGCAGCTTAGAACAGGGTCGGAACACTGAAGCTTTCTTT,CASSLEQGRNTEAFF
TRBV29-1,TRBJ1-1,.,.,TGCAGCGTTGAAGTGGCCGGGGGTAACACTGAAGCTTTCTTT,CSVEVAGGNTEAFF
TRBV5-6,TRBJ1-6,.,.,TGTGCCAGCAGCTTAGGTTCCGCGGGCTATAATTCACCCCTCCACTTT,CASSLGSAGYNSPLHF
TRBV28,TRBJ2-7,few,.,TGTGCCAGCAGTTATGCTTCGGTGGGGCAGTACTTC,CASSYASVGQYF
TRBV18,TRBJ1-1,.,TRBD1,TGTGCCAGCTCACCACTACAGGGGTTGAACACTGAAGCTTTCTTT,CASSPLQGLNTEAFF
TRBV19,TRBJ2-2,few,TRBD1,TGTGCCAGTAGTATGGACAGGAGACCGAACACCGGGGAGCTGTTTTTT,CASSMDRRPNTGELFF
TRBV7-3,TRBJ2-5,few,.,TGTGCCAGCAGCCCCCCGGGAGAGACCCAGTACTTC,CASSPPGETQYF
TRBV2,TRBJ2-2,.,.,TGTGCCAGCAGTCCTCAGAGGTTTGGAACCGGGGAGCTGTTTTTT,CASSPQRFGTGELFF
TRBV11-2,TRBJ2-5,few,.,TGTGCCAGCAGCTTAGACCAAGAGACCCAGTACTTC,CASSLDQETQYF
TRBV12-5,TRBJ1-2,.,.,TGTGCTAGTGGTTTGGTAGTCGGTGGTACAGGTTCAAGAAAAATATTC,CASGLVVGGTGSRKIF
TRBV7-9,TRBJ2-1,.,TRBD1,TGTGCCAGCAGCTTAGGGACAGGGAGCTACAATGAGCAGTTCTTC,CASSLGTGSYNEQFF
TRBV7-3,TRBJ1-5,few,TRBD1,TGTGCCAGCAGCTTAGCAAACCTCGGGCCGACAGGGAACAATCAGCCCCAGCATTTT,CASSLANLGPTGNNQPQHF
TRBV20-1,TRBJ1-4,few,.,TGCAGTGCTAGAAACTCGGAAAAACTGTTTTTT,CSARNSEKLFF
TRBV19,TRBJ2-5,few,.,TGTGCCAGTAGTACAGGGAGGCGAGAGACCCAGTACTTC,CASSTGRRETQYF
TRBV9,TRBJ2-1,.,.,TGTGCCAGCAGCGTAGACCCGAAAATGTACAATGAGCAGTTCTTC,CASSVDPKMYNEQFF
TRBV7-9,TRBJ2-4,few,TRBD2,TGTGCCAGCAGCCTACTAGCGGGAGCGGGGAAAAACATTCAGTACTTC,CASSLLAGAGKNIQYF
TRBV18,TRBJ1-1,.,TRBD1,TGTGCCAGCTCACCCCCAGGGGGAGGTCGGAGCACTGAAGCTTTCTTT,CASSPPGGGRSTEAFF
TRBV7-8,TRBJ1-1,.,TRBD1,TGTGCCAGCAGCTCCCGGGACAGGGGGCGGACTGAAGCTTTCTTT,CASSSRDRGRTEAFF
TRBV5-4,TRBJ2-7,.,.,TGTGCCAGCAGCCTAAGCTCCTACGAGCAGTACTTC,CASSLSSYEQYF